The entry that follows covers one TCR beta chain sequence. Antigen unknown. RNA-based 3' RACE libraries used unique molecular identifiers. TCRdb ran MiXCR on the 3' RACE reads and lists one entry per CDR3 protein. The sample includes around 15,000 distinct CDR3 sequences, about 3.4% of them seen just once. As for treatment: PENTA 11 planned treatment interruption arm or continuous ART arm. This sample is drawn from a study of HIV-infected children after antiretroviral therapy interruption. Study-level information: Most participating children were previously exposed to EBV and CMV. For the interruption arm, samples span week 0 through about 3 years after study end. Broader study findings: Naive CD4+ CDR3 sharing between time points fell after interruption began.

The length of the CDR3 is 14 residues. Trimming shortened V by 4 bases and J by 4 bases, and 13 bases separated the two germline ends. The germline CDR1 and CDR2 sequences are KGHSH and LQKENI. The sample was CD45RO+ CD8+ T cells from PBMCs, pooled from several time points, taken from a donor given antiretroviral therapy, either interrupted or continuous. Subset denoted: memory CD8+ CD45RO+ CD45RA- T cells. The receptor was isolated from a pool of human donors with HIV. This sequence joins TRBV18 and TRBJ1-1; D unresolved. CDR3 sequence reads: CASSRRSMGTEAFF. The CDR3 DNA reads TGTGCCAGCTCACGGCGGAGTATGGGCACTGAAGCTTTCTTT.